This T cell receptor beta chain was captured in a study of molecular identifiers for immune sequencing clone quantification. Using its own MiXCR run on the PCR reads, TCRdb lists one record per CDR3 protein. The sample holds nearly 650,000 distinct CDR3 sequences, less than 30% seen once. This TCR was recovered from a human donor in good health. Some libraries in this study had Jurkat cell RNA spiked in. Sequencing used naive CD8+ T cells from blood, with Jurkat cell RNA spiked in. As for subset: FACS-sorted CD8+CD4-CCR7+CD45RA+ naive T cells.

The CDR3 sequence: CASSVGWGAHEQYF. The CDR3, as DNA: TGTGCCAGCAGCGTAGGATGGGGGGCACACGAGCAGTACTTC. V and J are TRBV9 and TRBJ2-7, with D perhaps matching TRBD1 or TRBD2 (6 bases each). This CDR3 is 14 amino acids long. Trimming cost V 0 bases and J 5 bases, with 12 bases left between them. Germline CDR1 is SGDLS and CDR2 is YYNGEE.